These T cell receptor beta chains were read from a single sample in a study of CD8+ T cells in alopecia areata. Here immunoSEQ multiplex PCR was the method, and the copy in TCRdb shows in-frame clones only, minus some. The sample carries about 150,000 clones, around 50% recorded once. Sequenced here: CD4+ T cells sorted from blood, sampled at week 0. These receptors all stem from a human donor with alopecia areata. CDR3s include the opening cysteine and the closing phenylalanine or tryptophan. Each record gives: D gene, clone size, J gene, CDR3 length, V gene, CDR3 DNA, CDR3 protein. D genes are given only for firm matches. Clone size is not always given. Where it is, it says once, few, many or a class for expanded clones.

.	.	TRBJ1-2	17	TRBV5-1	TGCGCCAGCAGCTTGGTCCAGGGGTTAATTCCCCGGAATGGCTACACCTTC	CASSLVQGLIPRNGYTF
.	.	TRBJ2-3	14	TRBV11-1	TGTGCCAGCAGCCTCCGACAGGGCACAGATACGCAGTATTTT	CASSLRQGTDTQYF
.	.	TRBJ2-5	13	TRBV4-2	TGTGCCAGCAGCCAAGCTAGGGTAGAGACCCAGTACTTC	CASSQARVETQYF
.	.	TRBJ1-1	15	TRBV7-2	TGTGCCAGCAGCTTAGTACCGGGTACGAACACTGAAGCTTTCTTT	CASSLVPGTNTEAFF
.	few	TRBJ1-5	13	TRBV27	TGTGCCAGCAGTTTATCGAGGGATCAGCCCCAGCATTTT	CASSLSRDQPQHF
.	.	TRBJ2-4	17	TRBV15	TGTGCCACCAGCAGAGGCGGGCAGGGGTTGGCCAAAAACATTCAGTACTTC	CATSRGGQGLAKNIQYF
.	.	TRBJ2-2	14	TRBV6-5	TGTGCCAGCAGTTACGGCTCATACACCGGGGAGCTGTTTTTT	CASSYGSYTGELFF
TRBD2	once	TRBJ2-2	14	TRBV29-1	TGCAGCGTTGGCCGACTAGCTTCCACCGGGGAGCTGTTTTTT	CSVGRLASTGELFF
.	.	TRBJ2-5	15	TRBV19	TGTGCCAGTAGGCCTGCGATCGGGGCTCAAGAGACCCAGTACTTC	CASRPAIGAQETQYF
.	.	TRBJ2-3	15	TRBV7-9	TGTGCCAGCAGCCTCGGGGTATCCAGCACAGATACGCAGTATTTT	CASSLGVSSTDTQYF
TRBD1	few	TRBJ2-7	14	TRBV29-1	TGCAGCGGGGGTTCCGGGACAGGGGGCTACGAGCAGTACTTC	CSGGSGTGGYEQYF
.	few	TRBJ1-2	13	TRBV29-1	TGCAGCGTTCATTCTAGGACTCTTGGGGGCTACACCTTC	CSVHSRTLGGYTF
TRBD2	.	TRBJ2-1	17	TRBV2	TGTGCCAGCAGTGCAGAGACTAGCGGGGAACTCTACAATGAGCAGTTCTTC	CASSAETSGELYNEQFF
TRBD2	.	TRBJ2-5	18	TRBV2	TGTGCCAGCAGACGCGGACTAGCAAGGACCCCACTGATGGAGACCCAGTACTTC	CASRRGLARTPLMETQYF
.	once	TRBJ2-3	15	TRBV2	TGTGCCAGCCTTTCGAGGCCAGCTAGCACAGATACGCAGTATTTT	CASLSRPASTDTQYF
.	few	TRBJ1-1	14	TRBV5-1	TGCGCCAGCAGCTTGGCCTCGACAGGCACTGAAGCTTTCTTT	CASSLASTGTEAFF
.	few	TRBJ2-5	13	TRBV11-2	TGTGCCAGCAGCTCTACGGGGCAAGAGACCCAGTACTTC	CASSSTGQETQYF
TRBD1	.	TRBJ1-1	13	TRBV29-1	TGCAGCGTGGGGGACAGGGGAAGGACTGAAGCTTTCTTT	CSVGDRGRTEAFF
.	.	TRBJ2-2	13	TRBV30	TGTGCCTGGAGTTTGCTGCGAACCGGGGAGCTGTTTTTT	CAWSLLRTGELFF
TRBD1	once	TRBJ1-5	15	TRBV30	TGTGCCTGGAGTGTATCAGGCCAGGGGGACCAGCCCCAGCATTTT	CAWSVSGQGDQPQHF
TRBD1	few	TRBJ1-5	17	TRBV4-1	TGCGCCAGCAGCCCCAGAGTTCAGGGGGCAGGCAATCAGCCCCAGCATTTT	CASSPRVQGAGNQPQHF
.	.	TRBJ2-1	12	TRBV18	TGTGCCAGCTCACCTCAGGTGGATGAGCAGTTCTTC	CASSPQVDEQFF
.	.	TRBJ1-6	12	TRBV7-2	TGTGCCAGCAGCTTTAATAATTCACCCCTCCACTTT	CASSFNNSPLHF
.	.	TRBJ2-1	17	TRBV4-2	TGTGCCAGCAGCCAATATATGGGGCGGGGTTTCTACAATGAGCAGTTCTTC	CASSQYMGRGFYNEQFF
.	.	TRBJ2-7	14	TRBV29-1	TGCAGCGTTGGAGGTATGGGCGGCTCCTACGAGCAGTACTTC	CSVGGMGGSYEQYF
.	.	TRBJ2-1	12	TRBV4-2	TGTGCCAGCAGTCGGGTCTACAATGAGCAGTTCTTC	CASSRVYNEQFF
.	.	TRBJ2-7	13	TRBV15	TGTGCCACCAGCAGAGATAAGGGTACGAAGCAGTACTTC	CATSRDKGTKQYF
TRBD2	.	TRBJ2-7	12	TRBV30	TGTGCCTGGAGTGAGGGCGGGGGGAGCCGATACTTC	CAWSEGGGSRYF
TRBD1	.	TRBJ2-2	14	TRBV29-1	TGCAGCGTGACACCGGGACAGGGGTACGGGGAGCTGTTTTTT	CSVTPGQGYGELFF
.	.	TRBJ2-1	13	TRBV9	TGTGCCAGCAGCGTAGGGACGGCCAATGAGCAGTTCTTC	CASSVGTANEQFF
.	.	TRBJ2-2	13	TRBV2	TGTGCCAGCAGGGGACTTAACACCGGGGAGCTGTTTTTT	CASRGLNTGELFF
TRBD2	few	TRBJ2-2	18	TRBV11-2	TGTGCCAGCAACCCCTTGCCGGTAGCGGGCAGGAACACCGGGGAGCTGTTTTTT	CASNPLPVAGRNTGELFF
.	.	TRBJ2-3	16	TRBV7-8	TGTGCCAGCAGATCACCCTCGAGGGCAGCCACAGATACGCAGTATTTT	CASRSPSRAATDTQYF
.	.	TRBJ1-6	16	TRBV27	TGTGCCAGCAGACCTACTAAGAGCTCCTATAATTCACCCCTCCACTTT	CASRPTKSSYNSPLHF
TRBD1	.	TRBJ2-2	15	TRBV29-1	TGCAGCGCTGTGGTCACAGGGGCGAACACCGGGGAGCTGTTTTTT	CSAVVTGANTGELFF